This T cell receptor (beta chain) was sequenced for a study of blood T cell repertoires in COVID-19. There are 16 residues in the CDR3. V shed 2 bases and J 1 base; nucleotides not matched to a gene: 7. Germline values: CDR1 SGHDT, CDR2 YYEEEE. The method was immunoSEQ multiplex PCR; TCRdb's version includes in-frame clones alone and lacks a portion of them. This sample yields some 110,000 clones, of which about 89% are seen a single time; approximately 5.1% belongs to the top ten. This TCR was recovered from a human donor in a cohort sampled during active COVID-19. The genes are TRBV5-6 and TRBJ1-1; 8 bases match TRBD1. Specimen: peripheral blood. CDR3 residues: CASSFPTGTGNTEAFF. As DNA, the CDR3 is TGTGCCAGCAGCTTCCCTACCGGGACAGGGAACACTGAAGCTTTCTTT.